The entry below describes one TCR beta chain. Antigen unknown. CDR3 size: 17 residues. The V gene's germline CDR1 is SGDLS and CDR2 YYNGEE. Trimming took 0 bases from V and 2 from J; bases not matched to a gene: 4. This entry is derived from a study of EBV T-cell therapy then PD-1 blockade in nasopharyngeal carcinoma. Documented treatment: AdE1-LMPpoly-expanded autologous EBV-specific T-cell therapy followed by anti-PD-1 nivolumab. This table comes from immunoSEQ multiplex PCR, and its TCRdb copy is limited to in-frame clones, with some not included. Among about 19,000 clones listed, 84% were seen once.

The receptor's source is a man aged 40-50 years with nasopharyngeal carcinoma. The chain employs TRBV9 and TRBJ2-2, with 10 bases lining up with TRBD2. The sequences come from CD8+ T cells from blood, collected around day 30 from a patient whose treatment included autologous EBV-specific T cells and nivolumab. The CDR3 DNA sequence: TGTGCCAGCAGCGTAGAGAGCGGGGGGGCCAACACCGGGGAGCTGTTTTTT. This codes for CASSVESGGANTGELFF. The full variable domain, its missing parts supplied by reference TRBV9 and TRBJ2-2, is DSGVTQTPKHLITATGQRVTLRCSPRSGDLSVYWYQQSLDQGLQFLIQYYNGEERAKGNILERFSAQQFPDLHSELNLSSLELGDSALYFCASSVESGGANTGELFFGEGSRLTVL.